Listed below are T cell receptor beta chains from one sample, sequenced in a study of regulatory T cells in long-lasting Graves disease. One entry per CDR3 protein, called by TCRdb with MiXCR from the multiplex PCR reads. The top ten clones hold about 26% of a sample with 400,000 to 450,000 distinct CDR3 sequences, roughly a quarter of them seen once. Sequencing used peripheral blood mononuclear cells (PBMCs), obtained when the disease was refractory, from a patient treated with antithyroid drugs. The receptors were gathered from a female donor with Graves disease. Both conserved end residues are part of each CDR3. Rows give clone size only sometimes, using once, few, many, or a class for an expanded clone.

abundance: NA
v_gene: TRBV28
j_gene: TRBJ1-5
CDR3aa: CASSFQGGAGAQHF

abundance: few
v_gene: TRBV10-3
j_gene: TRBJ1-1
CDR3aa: CAISEAKAERAFF

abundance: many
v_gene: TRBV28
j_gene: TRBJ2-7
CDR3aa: CASSLTGPAYEQYF

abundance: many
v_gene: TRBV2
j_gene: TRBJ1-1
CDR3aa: CASIKRGDEAFF

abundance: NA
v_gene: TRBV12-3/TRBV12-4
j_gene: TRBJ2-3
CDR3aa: CASSFKQTSSTDTQYF

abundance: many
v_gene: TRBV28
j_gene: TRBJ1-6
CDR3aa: CASVGRKNSPLHF

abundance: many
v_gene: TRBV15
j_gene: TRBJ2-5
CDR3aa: CATSKTAGGYQQETQYF

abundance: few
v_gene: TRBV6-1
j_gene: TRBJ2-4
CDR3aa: CASSDPGLAKNIQYF

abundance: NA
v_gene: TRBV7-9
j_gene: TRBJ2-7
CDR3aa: CASSPGLAGDREQYF

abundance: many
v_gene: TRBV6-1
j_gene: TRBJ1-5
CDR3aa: CASSGQGVEQPQHF

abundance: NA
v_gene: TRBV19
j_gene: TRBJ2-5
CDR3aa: CVSRELGTAQETQYF

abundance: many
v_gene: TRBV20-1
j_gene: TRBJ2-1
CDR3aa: CSAPGLAGYYNEQFF

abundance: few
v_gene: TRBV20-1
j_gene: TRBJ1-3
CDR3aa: CSARDATLGNTIYF

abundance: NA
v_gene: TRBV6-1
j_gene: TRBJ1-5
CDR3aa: CAISAAPGQPQHF

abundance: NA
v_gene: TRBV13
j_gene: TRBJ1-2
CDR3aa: CASSLEGTPYYGYTF

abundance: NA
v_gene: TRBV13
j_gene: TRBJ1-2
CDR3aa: CASSFSRGGDYGYTF

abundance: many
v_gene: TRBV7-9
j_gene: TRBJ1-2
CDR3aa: CASSRGTETKPNYGYTF